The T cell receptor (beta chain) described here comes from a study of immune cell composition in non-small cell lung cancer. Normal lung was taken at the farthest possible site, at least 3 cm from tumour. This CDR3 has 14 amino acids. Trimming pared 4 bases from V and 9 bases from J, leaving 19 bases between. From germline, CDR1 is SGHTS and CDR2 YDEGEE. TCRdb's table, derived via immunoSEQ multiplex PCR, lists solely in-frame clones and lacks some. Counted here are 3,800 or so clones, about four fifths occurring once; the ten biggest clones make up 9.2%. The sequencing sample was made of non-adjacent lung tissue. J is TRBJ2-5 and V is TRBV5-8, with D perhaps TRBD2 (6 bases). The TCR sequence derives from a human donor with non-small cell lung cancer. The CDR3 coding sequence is TGTGCCAGCAGCCCGGGACTCCGTTGGGGGTCCCAGTACTTC. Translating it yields CASSPGLRWGSQYF.